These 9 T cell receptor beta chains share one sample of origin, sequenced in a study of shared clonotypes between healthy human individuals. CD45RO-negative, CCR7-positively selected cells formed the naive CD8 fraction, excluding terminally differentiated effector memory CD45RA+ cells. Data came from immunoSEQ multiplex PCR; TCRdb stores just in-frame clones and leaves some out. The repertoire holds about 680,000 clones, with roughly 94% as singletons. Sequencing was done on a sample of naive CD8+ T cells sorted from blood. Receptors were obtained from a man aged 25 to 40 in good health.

The CDR3 region is CASNSAGGFETQYF. The CDR3 DNA sequence: TGTGCCAGTAACAGCGCGGGAGGCTTCGAGACCCAGTACTTC. The J gene is TRBJ2-5, the V gene TRBV19; 8 bases match TRBD2. Trimming took 7 bases from V and 5 from J; bases not matched to a gene: 9. This CDR3 region has 14 residues. Germline V gene sequence: CDR1 LNHDA, CDR2 SQIVND (reference sequence).

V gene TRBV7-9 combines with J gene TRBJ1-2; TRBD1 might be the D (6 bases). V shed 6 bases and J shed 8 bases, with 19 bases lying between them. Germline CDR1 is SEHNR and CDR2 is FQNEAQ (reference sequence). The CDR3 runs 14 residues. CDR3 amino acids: CASSPGVRFEGYTF. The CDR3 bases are TGTGCCAGCAGTCCAGGGGTGAGGTTTGAAGGCTACACCTTC. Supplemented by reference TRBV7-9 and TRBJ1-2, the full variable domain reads DTGVSQNPRHKITKRGQNVTFRCDPISEHNRLYWYRQTLGQGPEFLTYFQNEAQLEKSRLLSDRFSAERPKGSFSTLEIQRTEQGDSAMYLCASSPGVRFEGYTFGSGTRLTVV.

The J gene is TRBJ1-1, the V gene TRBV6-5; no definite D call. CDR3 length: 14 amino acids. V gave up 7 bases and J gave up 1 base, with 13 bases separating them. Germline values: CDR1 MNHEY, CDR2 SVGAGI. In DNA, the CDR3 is TGTGCCAGCAAGCTTGGTGAAAGGAACACTGAAGCTTTCTTT. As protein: CASKLGERNTEAFF.

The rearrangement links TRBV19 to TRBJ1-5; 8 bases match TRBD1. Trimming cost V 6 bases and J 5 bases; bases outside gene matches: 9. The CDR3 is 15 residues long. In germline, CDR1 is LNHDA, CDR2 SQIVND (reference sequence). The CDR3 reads CASRTDRGEYQPQHF. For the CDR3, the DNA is TGTGCCAGTAGAACCGACAGGGGCGAATATCAGCCCCAGCATTTT.

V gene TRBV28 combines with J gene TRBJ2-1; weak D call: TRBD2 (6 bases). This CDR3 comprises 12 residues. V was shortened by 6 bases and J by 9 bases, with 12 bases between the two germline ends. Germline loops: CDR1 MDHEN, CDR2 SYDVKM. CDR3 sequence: CASSTLAFEQFF. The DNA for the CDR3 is TGTGCCAGCAGCACTCTAGCGTTTGAGCAGTTCTTC.

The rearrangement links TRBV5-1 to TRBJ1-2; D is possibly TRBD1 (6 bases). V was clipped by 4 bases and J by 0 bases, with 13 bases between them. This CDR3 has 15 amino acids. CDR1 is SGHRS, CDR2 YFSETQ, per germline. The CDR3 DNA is TGCGCCAGCAGCGACGACAGGCCCGCTAACTATGGCTACACCTTC. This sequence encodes CASSDDRPANYGYTF.

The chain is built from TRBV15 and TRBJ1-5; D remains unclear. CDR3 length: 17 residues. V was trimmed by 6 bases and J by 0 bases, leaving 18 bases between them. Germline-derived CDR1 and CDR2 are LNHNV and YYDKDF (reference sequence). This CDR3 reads CATRREGGPYSNQPQHF. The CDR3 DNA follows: TGTGCCACCAGAAGGGAGGGAGGACCGTATAGCAATCAGCCCCAGCATTTT. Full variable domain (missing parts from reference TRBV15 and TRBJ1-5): DAMVIQNPRYQVTQFGKPVTLSCSQTLNHNVMYWYQQKSSQAPKLLFHYYDKDFNNEADTPDNFQSRRPNTSFCFLDIRSPGLGDTAMYLCATRREGGPYSNQPQHFGDGTRLSIL.

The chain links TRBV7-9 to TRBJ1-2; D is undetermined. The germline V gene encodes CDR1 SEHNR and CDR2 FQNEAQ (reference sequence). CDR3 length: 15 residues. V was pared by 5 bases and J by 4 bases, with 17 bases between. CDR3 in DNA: TGTGCCAGCAGCCCTCCATGGGCAGAGTCCTATGGCTACACCTTC. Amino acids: CASSPPWAESYGYTF.

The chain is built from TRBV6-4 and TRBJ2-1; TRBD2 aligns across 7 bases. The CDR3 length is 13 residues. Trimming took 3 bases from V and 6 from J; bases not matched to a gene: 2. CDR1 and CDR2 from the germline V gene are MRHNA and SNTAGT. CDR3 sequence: CASSEERGNEQFF. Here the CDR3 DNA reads TGTGCCAGCAGTGAAGAGCGGGGCAATGAGCAGTTCTTC.